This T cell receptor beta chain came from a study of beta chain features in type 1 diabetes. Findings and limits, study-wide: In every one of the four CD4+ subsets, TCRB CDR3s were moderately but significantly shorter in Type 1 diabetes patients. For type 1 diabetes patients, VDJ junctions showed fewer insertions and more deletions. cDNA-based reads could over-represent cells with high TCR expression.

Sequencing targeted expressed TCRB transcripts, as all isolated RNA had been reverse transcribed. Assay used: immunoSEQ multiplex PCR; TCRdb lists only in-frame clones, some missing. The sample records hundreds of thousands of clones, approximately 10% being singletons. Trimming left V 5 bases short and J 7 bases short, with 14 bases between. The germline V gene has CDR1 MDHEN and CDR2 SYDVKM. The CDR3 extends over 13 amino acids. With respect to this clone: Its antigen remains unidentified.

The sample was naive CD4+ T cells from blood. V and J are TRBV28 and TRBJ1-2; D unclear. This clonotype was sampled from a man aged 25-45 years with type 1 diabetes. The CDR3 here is CASSPRLDGGYTF. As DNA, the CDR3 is TGTGCCAGCAGTCCCCGGCTAGACGGTGGCTACACCTTC.